This T cell receptor beta chain was recorded in a study of cytomegalovirus exposure and HLA in healthy donors. The overall study: In terms of ancestry, the Caucasian-associated cluster contained roughly four fifths of the approximately 400 genotyped donors.

The CDR3 covers 19 residues. The PCR contained 60 Vbeta and 13 Jbeta primers. The protocol was immunoSEQ multiplex PCR, while the TCRdb copy is restricted to in-frame clones and leaves out a portion. This sample has around 220,000 clones, with about 80% found just once. The material sequenced was PBMCs. The chain uses TRBV21-1 and TRBJ2-7; the table's D call, TRBD2, was not checked against the DNA. TRBV21-1 is given as a pseudogene. The receptor's source is a man aged 18 to 29 in good health and CMV-seronegative. The CDR3 DNA reads TGTGCCAGCAGCAACCACAGGGGGCCGCCGACTAGCGGGAGACGGGAGCAGTACTTC. This sequence encodes CASSNHRGPPTSGRREQYF.